This TCR beta chain was recovered during a study of T cell clones after liver transplantation. Study summary: A pre-transplant mixed lymphocyte reaction with TCRbeta sequencing defined graft-donor-reactive clones followed in post-transplant blood.

As concerns this clone: Its antigen is still unknown.

Here immunoSEQ multiplex PCR was the method, and the copy in TCRdb shows in-frame clones only, minus some. The sample holds about 80,000 clones; nearly 85% are singletons and the top ten take 0.47%. Points from the study as a whole: Rather than being deleted, graft donor-reactive T cells may have moved into the graft. These preliminary findings come from unstandardized post-transplant sampling times.

Trimming at V came to 3 bases and at J to 7 bases, leaving 8 bases not matched to a gene. The germline V gene encodes CDR1 SQVTM and CDR2 ANQGSEA. The CDR3 has 14 residues. The input for sequencing was CD4+ T cells from blood, taken 46 months after liver transplant. The clonotype was recovered from a human patient who received a liver transplant. The T cells may come from the graft donor. This rearrangement joins TRBV29-1 to TRBJ2-1; 8 bases agree with TRBD2. This CDR3 is CSVDKAGGNNEQFF. CDR3 nucleotide sequence: TGCAGCGTTGATAAGGCGGGAGGTAATAATGAGCAGTTCTTC.